Each of the 8 T cell receptor beta chains below was sequenced from the same sample in a study of T cells in women clearing cervical HPV infection. Libraries were prepared by immunoSEQ multiplex PCR; TCRdb keeps only in-frame clonotypes and omits some of them. Recorded for this sample: 40,000 to 60,000 clones. The sample consisted of blood buffy coat. These receptors were taken from a woman between 18 and 70 years old with a cervical HPV16 infection that either progressed to CIN3+ or cleared (not recorded which).

As for this clone: The CDR3 end falls 3 residues outside the read, so it is completed with the germline J gene. The chain couples TRBV7-6 to TRBJ1-4; 7 nucleotides agree with TRBD1. After removal of 1 base from V and 7 bases from J, the junction contained 6 bases not matched to a gene. There are 15 residues in the CDR3. Germline CDR1 and CDR2: SGHVS and FNYEAQ. CDR3 DNA (partial): TGTGCCAGCAGCTTAGGAGGGGGCGGTTTTGAAAAA. This translates into CASSLGGGGFEK. The whole CDR3 protein reads CASSLGGGGFEKLFF.

As regards this clone: Sequencing ends 3 residues short of the CDR3 end; the germline J gene provides the rest. This chain joins TRBV15 and TRBJ2-1; TRBD2 matches at 12 bases. V was clipped by 3 bases and J by 9 bases; unmatched bases: 3. Germline values: CDR1 LNHNV, CDR2 YYDKDF (reference sequence). The CDR3 has 14 residues. CDR3 residues: CATSRTSGGTEQFF. The CDR3 DNA, read in part, is TGTGCCACCAGCAGGACTAGCGGGGGTACTGAG.

Details on this clone: The observed sequence ends 3 residues before the CDR3 terminus, with the missing tail filled in from the germline J gene. The chain couples TRBV5-1 to TRBJ2-1; 7 nucleotides agree with TRBD1. V shed 6 bases, J shed 5 bases, and the junction held 14 bases outside the gene matches. The CDR3 totals 16 residues. Germline CDR1 is SGHRS and CDR2 is YFSETQ. The sequenced part of the CDR3 DNA is TGCGCCAGCACCAGCTTCCTAGGGGGCGGAAACAATGAG. Protein sequence: CASTSFLGGGNNE. The whole CDR3 sequence reads CASTSFLGGGNNEQFF. The full variable domain, its missing parts supplied by reference TRBV5-1 and TRBJ2-1, is KAGVTQTPRYLIKTRGQQVTLSCSPISGHRSVSWYQQTPGQGLQFLFEYFSETQRNKGNFPGRFSGRQFSNSRSEMNVSTLELGDSALYLCASTSFLGGGNNEQFFGPGTRLTVL.

A word on this clone: Coverage ceases 3 residues before the CDR3 finishes, and the germline J gene fills in the end. V is TRBV5-1 and J is TRBJ1-1; D is unclear. CDR1 and CDR2 from the germline V gene are SGHRS and YFSETQ. This CDR3 is 13 amino acids long. The sequenced part of the CDR3 DNA is TGCGCCAGCAGTTTCCGGGGAAGTGGAGAA. It codes for CASSFRGSGE. The entire CDR3 sequence reads CASSFRGSGEAFF. The variable domain in full, with the rest retrieved from reference TRBV5-1 and TRBJ1-1, is KAGVTQTPRYLIKTRGQQVTLSCSPISGHRSVSWYQQTPGQGLQFLFEYFSETQRNKGNFPGRFSGRQFSNSRSEMNVSTLELGDSALYLCASSFRGSGEAFFGQGTRLTVV.

With respect to this clone: The read halts 3 residues ahead of the CDR3 end, with the missing end drawn from the germline J gene. The rearrangement joins TRBV4-2 to TRBJ2-2; 13 bases line up with TRBD2. Per germline, CDR1 LGHNA and CDR2 YNFKEQ. The ends lost 4 bases at V and 0 bases at J; junction bases unmatched: 5. The CDR3 sequence is 18 residues long. Incomplete CDR3 DNA: TGTGCCAGCAGCCCAGGACTAGCGGGGGCCACGAACACCGGGGAG. Translation: CASSPGLAGATNTGE. The complete CDR3 sequence is CASSPGLAGATNTGELFF.

In regard to this clone: Sequence at one end of the junction differs from germline and may be a read error. The CDR3 is cut off 3 residues early in the read; its end comes from the germline J gene. The rearrangement uses TRBV4-2 and TRBJ2-2; 7 bases map to TRBD1. CDR3 length equals 17 residues. CDR1 LGHNA and CDR2 YNFKEQ come from the germline V gene. CDR3 bases read: TGTGCCAGCAGCGAAGAAAACAGGGGAGAGGGGCATGAAAAG. Its translation is CASSEENRGEGHEK. The complete CDR3 sequence is CASSEENRGEGHEKLFF.

About this clone itself: Read sequence stops 3 residues before the CDR3 end, and the germline J gene provides the missing end. This chain uses TRBV5-1 with TRBJ2-7; 9 bases are a match to TRBD1. The germline V gene has CDR1 SGHRS and CDR2 YFSETQ. The CDR3 is 15 residues long. J gave up 2 bases and V 4 bases, and 7 bases lay outside the gene matches. The sequenced part of the CDR3 DNA is TGCGCCAGCAGCACTTCCGGGACAGGGCCCTACGAG. Its protein is CASSTSGTGPYE. The full-length CDR3 reads as CASSTSGTGPYEQYF.

Details on this clone: The read ends 3 residues early relative to the CDR3; the germline J gene fills the gap. This sequence joins TRBV12-3 or TRBV12-4 and TRBJ1-5; 8 nucleotides agree with TRBD1. The CDR3 loop spans 14 amino acids. The trim removed 6 bases at V and 2 bases at J, leaving 3 bases unmatched. The part of the CDR3 DNA that was read is TGTGCCAGCAGCCCGACAGGGGGCAATCAGCCC. The encoded protein is CASSPTGGNQP. In full, the CDR3 reads CASSPTGGNQPQHF.